One and the same sample provided the 24 T cell receptor beta chains below, sequenced in a study of spatial heterogeneity in lung cancer. For these TCRs, the target antigens are not known. Findings and limits, study-wide: Tumoral mutation counts were tracked by counts of expanded intratumoral alpha and beta TCRs.

Time point specified: sample taken at primary tumor resection. TCRdb re-called the 5' RACE reads with MiXCR, one entry per CDR3 protein. The repertoire holds under 9,000 distinct CDR3 sequences, around 13% seen once, with about 8.1% in the top ten. Sequences were derived from lung tumor tissue, sampled at surgery. The source is a male donor with early-stage non-small cell lung cancer.

Points on this clonotype: As an off-target read in a library built for alpha chains, this beta chain has a frequency of little significance. The chain combines TRBV12-3 or TRBV12-4 with TRBJ2-3; D remains ambiguous. The CDR3 is made up of 12 amino acids. Deletions cut 5 bases from V and 2 bases from J, with 5 bases between. CDR3 coding DNA: TGTGCCAGCAGTCAAATCACAGATACGCAGTATTTT. Protein sequence: CASSQITDTQYF.

The sample holds many counts of this clonotype. This beta chain was picked up by a library intended for alpha chains and is off target, so its count carries little meaning. The chain recombines TRBV3-1 with TRBJ1-2; D gene unclear. Germline CDR1 and CDR2: LGHDT and YNNKEL (reference sequence). The CDR3 contains 12 residues. Between the trimmed V and J ends, which lost 4 bases and 13 bases, there was a span of 16 bases. In DNA form, the CDR3 reads TGTGCCAGCAGCCTCCTGGACTCCCCCGCCACCTTC. Its translation is CASSLLDSPATF. Based on the CDR3 plus reference TRBV3-1 and TRBJ1-2, the full variable domain is DTAVSQTPKYLVTQMGNDKSIKCEQNLGHDTMYWYKQDSKKFLKIMFSYNNKELIINETVPNRFSPKSPDKAHLNLHINSLELGDSAVYFCASSLLDSPATFGSGTRLTVV.

This clonotype was recorded many times. This beta chain is an off-target read within a library intended for alpha chains, so its frequency means little. The chain links TRBV20-1 to TRBJ1-4, with D perhaps TRBD1 (6 bases). Germline assignment: CDR1 DFQATT and CDR2 SNEGSKA (reference sequence). The V end was cut by 4 bases, the J end by 0 bases, with 9 bases between. The CDR3 is 14 residues long. In nucleotides, the CDR3 is TGCAGTGCTATTCGGACAGCAACTAATGAAAAACTGTTTTTT. It translates to CSAIRTATNEKLFF.

This clonotype was seen repeatedly, ten times or more. This beta chain turned up in a library designed for alpha chains; as an off-target read, its abundance says little. The V gene is TRBV5-1, the J gene TRBJ1-1; 7 nucleotides agree with TRBD1. V lost 4 bases, J lost 3 bases, and 9 bases stayed unmatched. Germline assignment: CDR1 SGHRS and CDR2 YFSETQ. This CDR3 spans 15 amino acids. The CDR3: CASSVPGTAYTEAFF. The CDR3 nucleotides read TGCGCCAGCAGCGTCCCCGGGACAGCTTACACTGAAGCTTTCTTT.

The table lists this clonotype with a few counts. This beta chain was picked up by a library intended for alpha chains and is off target, so its count carries little meaning. This chain's CDR3 is CASSLGQQVGYTF. The CDR3 DNA reads as TGTGCCAGCAGCCTAGGACAGCAGGTCGGCTACACCTTC. V is TRBV7-9 and J is TRBJ1-2; TRBD1 might be the D (6 bases). Germline V gene data show CDR1 as SEHNR and CDR2 as FQNEAQ (reference sequence). This CDR3 comprises 13 residues. V was pared by 5 bases and J by 8 bases, with 15 bases between. Based on the CDR3 plus reference TRBV7-9 and TRBJ1-2, the full variable domain is DTGVSQNPRHKITKRGQNVTFRCDPISEHNRLYWYRQTLGQGPEFLTYFQNEAQLEKSRLLSDRFSAERPKGSFSTLEIQRTEQGDSAMYLCASSLGQQVGYTFGSGTRLTVV.

Many counts were recorded for this clonotype. Since it is a stray read in a library aimed at alpha chains, this beta chain has a size that is not meaningful. The rearrangement joins TRBV18 to TRBJ1-1, with D perhaps TRBD1 (6 bases). V lost 4 bases and J 2 bases, leaving 8 bases between the germline ends. CDR3 length equals 13 residues. CDR1 and CDR2 from the germline V gene are KGHSH and LQKENI. The CDR3 reads CASSLGANTEAFF. The CDR3 coding sequence is TGTGCCAGCTCACTGGGGGCAAACACTGAAGCTTTCTTT.

This clonotype was picked up many times. In a library made to pick up alpha chains, this beta chain is a stray read with a size that means little. V gene TRBV5-1 combines with J gene TRBJ2-3, with D maybe TRBD2 (6 bases). Germline assignment: CDR1 SGHRS and CDR2 YFSETQ. This CDR3 is 15 amino acids long. V was shortened by 6 bases and J by 1 base, with 15 bases between the two germline ends. The CDR3 DNA is TGCGCCAGCAATCCGCGGGAAGGTGGCACAGATACGCAGTATTTT. Residues: CASNPREGGTDTQYF.

This clonotype is medium-sized. Because the library targeted alpha chains, this beta chain is an off-target read whose size means little. In DNA form, the CDR3 reads TGTGCCAGCAGTTTGGGGACTAGCAATGAGCAGTTCTTC. Its protein is CASSLGTSNEQFF. This rearrangement joins TRBV12-3 or TRBV12-4 to TRBJ2-1; TRBD2 matches at 8 bases. The CDR3 runs to 13 residues. J lost 6 bases, V lost 3 bases, and 1 base had no gene match.

This clonotype is categorized as medium-sized. In a library made to pick up alpha chains, this beta chain is a stray read with a size that means little. V usage is TRBV20-1 and J usage is TRBJ1-1; no clear D. CDR1 is DFQATT, CDR2 SNEGSKA, per germline (reference sequence). The length of the CDR3 is 13 residues. Deletions cut 3 bases from V and 0 bases from J, with 8 bases between. CDR3 nucleotide sequence: TGCAGTGCTAGTTTGCCCATGAACACTGAAGCTTTCTTT. Translation: CSASLPMNTEAFF.

This clonotype was found many times. The library was prepared for alpha chains; this beta chain is a stray read, so its frequency means little. The V and J genes are TRBV5-4 and TRBJ1-2; no firm D call. The ends were cut back, 3 bases at V and 4 bases at J, with 19 bases in the middle. The germline V gene has CDR1 SGHNT and CDR2 YYREEE (reference sequence). This CDR3 comprises 16 residues. The CDR3 DNA reads as TGTGCCAGCAGCTCCTCTCCCGACTGGCGTCGCTATGGCTACACCTTC. This sequence encodes CASSSSPDWRRYGYTF.

By sample share, this clonotype is medium-sized. This beta chain was picked up by a library intended for alpha chains and is off target, so its count carries little meaning. This chain uses TRBV7-9 with TRBJ2-3, with TRBD2 identical over 7 bases. The ends lost 3 bases at V and 2 bases at J; junction bases unmatched: 14. The V gene's germline CDR1 is SEHNR and CDR2 FQNEAQ (reference sequence). The CDR3 has 18 amino acids. The CDR3: CASSFPKQIAGLTDTQYF. In nucleotides, the CDR3 is TGTGCCAGCAGCTTTCCCAAGCAAATAGCGGGTCTCACAGATACGCAGTATTTT.

This clonotype was seen ten or more times. Since the library was made to target alpha chains, this beta chain is a stray read and its abundance is not meaningful. The chain employs TRBV13 and TRBJ1-1; the D is unclear. In germline, CDR1 is PRHDT, CDR2 FYEKMQ (reference sequence). This CDR3 spans 14 amino acids. V lost 5 bases to trimming and J lost 0 bases, with 10 bases between them. The CDR3 region is CASSGRTVNTEAFF. CDR3 nucleotide sequence: TGTGCCAGCAGCGGGAGGACGGTGAACACTGAAGCTTTCTTT.

The sample holds many counts of this clonotype. This beta chain slipped into a library made for alpha chains as a stray read, so its size is not meaningful. V gene TRBV11-2 combines with J gene TRBJ2-7; 8 bases agree with TRBD1. The germline CDR1 and CDR2 sequences are SGHAT and FQNNGV. The trim removed 3 bases at V and 5 bases at J, leaving 3 bases unmatched. The CDR3 length is 13 residues. The CDR3 sequence: CASSLDRANEQYF. CDR3 nucleotide sequence: TGTGCCAGCAGCTTGGACAGGGCAAACGAGCAGTACTTC.

Many counts were recorded for this clonotype. This beta chain appears as a stray read in a library generated for alpha chains; its size is not informative. The gene calls are TRBV7-2 and TRBJ2-5; tentative D call: TRBD2 (5 bases). Trimming removed 5 bases from V and 4 bases from J, with 17 bases in between. This CDR3 comprises 15 residues. Per the germline V gene, CDR1 is SGHTA and CDR2 is FQGNSA. The CDR3 protein is CASSKWTLSGETQYF. CDR3 coding DNA: TGTGCCAGCAGCAAATGGACTTTGAGTGGAGAGACCCAGTACTTC.

This clonotype was picked up many times. This beta chain appears as a stray read in a library generated for alpha chains; its size is not informative. The chain couples TRBV2 to TRBJ2-1; 11 positions match TRBD1. The CDR3 loop spans 14 amino acids. V lost 4 bases to trimming and J lost 4 bases; unmatched junction nucleotides: 0. CDR1 SNHLY and CDR2 FYNNEI come from the germline V gene. The CDR3 DNA reads as TGTGCCAGCAGTGGGGACAGGGGGTACAATGAGCAGTTCTTC. This encodes CASSGDRGYNEQFF.

In this sample, this clonotype is medium-sized. This beta chain appears as a stray read in a library generated for alpha chains; its size is not informative. The rearrangement uses TRBV20-1 and TRBJ2-5, with 8 bases aligning to TRBD2. This CDR3 spans 13 amino acids. Trimming at V came to 6 bases and at J to 3 bases, leaving 6 bases not matched to a gene. The germline V gene has CDR1 DFQATT and CDR2 SNEGSKA (reference sequence). DNA for the CDR3: TGCAGTGCCTCGCCGGGACTAGAAGAGACCCAGTACTTC. This encodes CSASPGLEETQYF.

A note on this clonotype: The library was designed around alpha chains, so this beta chain is a stray read whose abundance carries little weight. The V and J genes are TRBV12-5 and TRBJ1-1, with D unresolved. V was cut by 3 bases and J by 5 bases, with 10 bases left in between. The CDR3 sequence is 13 residues long. Germline V CDR1 and CDR2: LGHNT, FRNRAP. The CDR3 sequence: CASGLLTGTEAFF. As DNA, the CDR3 is TGTGCTAGTGGTTTATTAACTGGGACTGAAGCTTTCTTT.

This clonotype was recorded at least ten times. This beta chain is off target for a library built for alpha chains, so its abundance means little. The rearrangement links TRBV28 to TRBJ2-3; 9 positions match TRBD2. CDR1 is MDHEN, CDR2 SYDVKM, per germline. With V trimmed by 3 bases and J by 4 bases, 8 bases remained unmatched. The CDR3 contains 16 residues. For the CDR3, the DNA is TGTGCCAGCAGTTTGTTGTTGGCGGGAGGGTCAGATACGCAGTATTTT. Protein product: CASSLLLAGGSDTQYF.

This clonotype is judged medium-sized (0.01 to 0.1%). This beta chain lies outside the target of a library built for alpha chains; its clone size means little. The rearrangement uses TRBV12-3 or TRBV12-4 and TRBJ1-2; D is unresolved. Trimming removed 2 bases at V and 5 bases at J, with 18 bases between. This CDR3 spans 16 amino acids. CDR3 sequence (DNA): TGTGCCAGCAGTTTACCCCACGGAATCAGGTCTTATGGCTACACCTTC. As protein: CASSLPHGIRSYGYTF.

By share, this clonotype counts as medium-sized (0.01 to 0.1%). This beta chain is an off-target read within a library intended for alpha chains, so its frequency means little. This chain links TRBV29-1 with TRBJ2-7; 8 bases line up with TRBD1. The CDR3 sequence is 15 residues long. J was trimmed by 2 bases and V by 4 bases; bases with no gene match: 10. The germline V gene has CDR1 SQVTM and CDR2 ANQGSEA. This CDR3 reads CSVAGGTGVTYEQYF. The DNA of the CDR3 is TGCAGCGTTGCCGGCGGGACAGGAGTCACCTACGAGCAGTACTTC.

The table lists this clonotype with a few counts. This beta chain came through as a stray read in a library set up for alpha chains, and its size says little. The chain is built from TRBV20-1 and TRBJ2-1; unclear D gene. The CDR3 sequence is 10 residues long. Germline V lookup: CDR1 DFQATT, CDR2 SNEGSKA (reference sequence). The V gene lost 3 bases and the J gene lost 7 bases, with 4 bases spanning the gap. CDR3 sequence: CSASRNEQFF. CDR3 nucleotides: TGCAGTGCTAGTAGGAATGAGCAGTTCTTC.

By frequency in the sample, this clonotype is medium-sized. This beta chain is an off-target read within a library intended for alpha chains, so its frequency means little. This chain joins TRBV27 and TRBJ1-5; tentatively, D is TRBD1 (5 bases). There are 14 residues in the CDR3. Germline loops: CDR1 MNHEY, CDR2 SMNVEV (reference sequence). The V gene lost 1 base and the J gene lost 10 bases, with 14 bases spanning the gap. The CDR3 DNA sequence: TGTGCCAGCAGTTTATTTGGGGGGGTTAATCCCCAGCATTTT. It encodes CASSLFGGVNPQHF.

About this clonotype itself: This beta chain came through as a stray read in a library set up for alpha chains, and its size says little. The rearrangement uses TRBV2 and TRBJ1-2; 7 positions match TRBD1. The length of the CDR3 is 12 residues. The trim removed 9 bases at V and 9 bases at J, leaving 10 bases unmatched. CDR1 is SNHLY and CDR2 is FYNNEI in the germline V gene. The CDR3 loop is CASRDSLISYTF. CDR3 nucleotide sequence: TGTGCCAGTCGGGACAGTTTAATAAGCTACACCTTC.

On this clonotype: The size of this beta chain means little, since it is a stray read in a library made for alpha chains. The chain recombines TRBV3-1 with TRBJ1-2; perhaps TRBD1 as D (5 bases). The CDR3 loop spans 13 amino acids. Germline V gene data show CDR1 as LGHDT and CDR2 as YNNKEL (reference sequence). V dropped 1 base and J dropped 6 bases, with 9 bases sitting between them. Here the CDR3 DNA reads TGTGCCAGCAGCCAAGGGAAAGGGGATGGCTACACCTTC. Its translation is CASSQGKGDGYTF. Variable domain in full (rest from reference TRBV3-1 and TRBJ1-2): DTAVSQTPKYLVTQMGNDKSIKCEQNLGHDTMYWYKQDSKKFLKIMFSYNNKELIINETVPNRFSPKSPDKAHLNLHINSLELGDSAVYFCASSQGKGDGYTFGSGTRLTVV.